This TCR beta chain derives from a study of blood T cell repertoires in COVID-19. Assay: immunoSEQ multiplex PCR; the TCRdb copy retains only in-frame clones and omits some. Of tens of thousands of clones in the sample, roughly 80% were seen once. The receptor comes from a human donor in a cohort sampled during active COVID-19. The sample was peripheral blood.

In DNA, the CDR3 is TGTGCCAGCAGTGATCGGCGGGGCGATTATGGCTACACCTTC. Translation: CASSDRRGDYGYTF. The rearrangement joins TRBV2 to TRBJ1-2; D is perhaps TRBD1 (5 bases). This CDR3 has 14 residues. Germline assignment: CDR1 SNHLY and CDR2 FYNNEI. Trimming left V 3 bases short and J 5 bases short, with 13 bases between.